The 32 T cell receptor beta chains reported below all come from one sample, sequenced in a study of long-term antiretroviral therapy in people with HIV. Survey level was the resolution at which the v3.0 immunoSEQ assay ran. Here immunoSEQ multiplex PCR was the method, and the copy in TCRdb shows in-frame clones only, minus some. The sample lists 25,000 to 35,000 clones, just under 80% occurring once. The specimen was unsorted PBMCs, collected 3.1 years after starting antiretroviral therapy. The receptors shown here come from a woman aged 50 to 65 with HIV.

This clone was seen a handful of times. This sequence joins TRBV7-9 and TRBJ1-2, with D possibly TRBD1 on 5 matching bases. There are 15 residues in the CDR3. Trimming removed 5 bases at V and 2 bases at J, with 15 bases between. Germline assignment: CDR1 SEHNR and CDR2 FQNEAQ (reference sequence). This chain's CDR3 is CASSPTGRGNYGYTF. DNA for the CDR3: TGTGCCAGCAGCCCGACCGGAAGGGGCAACTATGGCTACACCTTC.

The rearrangement joins TRBV7-8 to TRBJ2-3; no reliable D call. Germline values: CDR1 SGHVS, CDR2 FQNEAQ. The CDR3 runs to 17 residues. V dropped 6 bases and J dropped 0 bases, with 19 bases sitting between them. CDR3 region: CASSQSRRLTSTDTQYF. Written as DNA, the CDR3 is TGTGCCAGCAGTCAATCCAGACGGCTAACTAGCACAGATACGCAGTATTTT.

This clone was detected only a few times. The chain couples TRBV7-9 to TRBJ2-1, with 7 bases aligning to TRBD2. The CDR3 is 14 amino acids. Germline V gene sequence: CDR1 SEHNR, CDR2 FQNEAQ (reference sequence). V lost 5 bases and J lost 10; bases outside the gene matches: 11. This chain's CDR3 is CASSLRTSNGEQFF. In DNA form, the CDR3 reads TGTGCCAGCAGCCTGAGGACTAGTAACGGGGAGCAGTTCTTC.

This clone was seen a few times. The rearrangement links TRBV5-1 to TRBJ1-6, with D possibly being TRBD1 (6 bases). The CDR3 loop spans 15 amino acids. CDR1 and CDR2 (germline): SGHRS, YFSETQ. The V and J ends lost 7 bases and 8 bases respectively, with 19 bases between them. CDR3 sequence: CASRAWLAGDSPLHF. The CDR3 DNA is TGCGCCAGCCGAGCTTGGTTAGCAGGGGATTCACCCCTCCACTTT.

This chain links TRBV11-2 with TRBJ2-1, with 7 bases fitting TRBD2. This CDR3 spans 16 amino acids. The germline gives CDR1 SGHAT, CDR2 FQNNGV. V lost 6 bases to trimming and J lost 2 bases; unmatched junction nucleotides: 10. For the CDR3, the DNA is TGTGCCAGCAGGCTTAGCGGGTCTGCTCCCTACAATGAGCAGTTCTTC. Translating it yields CASRLSGSAPYNEQFF.

This clone was seen just once. This chain joins TRBV10-2 and TRBJ2-3; possible D gene TRBD1, 6 bases. Per germline, CDR1 WSHSY and CDR2 SAAADI. Between the trimmed V and J ends, which lost 6 bases and 2 bases, there was a span of 18 bases. The CDR3 contains 16 residues. CDR3 residues: CASRARGIGSTDTQYF. The CDR3 DNA sequence: TGCGCCAGCAGGGCCAGGGGTATAGGGTCCACAGATACGCAGTATTTT.

Relative to its sample, this clone is medium-sized. The V gene is TRBV21-1, the J gene TRBJ2-5. TRBV21-1 is assigned pseudogene status. This CDR3 spans 14 amino acids. The CDR3 sequence: CASPFRQLQETQYF. The CDR3 coding sequence is TGTGCCAGCCCCTTTCGTCAGCTACAAGAGACCCAGTACTTC.

This chain links TRBV11-1 with TRBJ2-1; 13 bases map to TRBD2. CDR3 length: 17 residues. Germline lookup yields CDR1 SGHAT and CDR2 FQDESV (reference sequence). The junction had 4 bases not matched to a gene; V was cut back by 3 bases and J by 2 bases. The CDR3, as DNA: TGTGCCAGCAGCTTCGGACTAGCGGGGGATACCTACAATGAGCAGTTCTTC. Residues: CASSFGLAGDTYNEQFF.

The genes are TRBV5-4 and TRBJ2-5, with 11 bases lining up with TRBD2. The CDR3 is made up of 16 amino acids. V shed 0 bases and J 5 bases; nucleotides not matched to a gene: 6. Germline CDR1 SGHNT, CDR2 YYREEE (reference sequence). CDR3 DNA: TGTGCCAGCAGCTTGGGAGTTAGCGGGGGGGCGGAGACCCAGTACTTC. Translated, it gives CASSLGVSGGAETQYF.

The chain links TRBV11-2 to TRBJ2-2; 9 nucleotides agree with TRBD1. Trimming removed 5 bases from V and 6 bases from J; junction bases left unmatched: 4. Germline V lookup: CDR1 SGHAT, CDR2 FQNNGV. The CDR3 sequence is 14 residues long. CDR3 DNA: TGTGCCAGCAGCGTCTACAGGGGGCCCGGGGAGCTGTTTTTT. It translates to CASSVYRGPGELFF.

V and J are TRBV7-6 and TRBJ2-3; tentative D call: TRBD2 (7 bases). The CDR3 runs 16 residues. The V and J ends lost 1 base and 2 bases respectively, with 13 bases between them. Germline lookup yields CDR1 SGHVS and CDR2 FNYEAQ. The CDR3 DNA reads as TGTGCCAGCAGCTTAGGGCGGGGGCAGCACACAGATACGCAGTATTTT. Translation gives CASSLGRGQHTDTQYF.

V usage is TRBV7-9 and J usage is TRBJ1-2; 9 bases agree with TRBD1. The CDR3 covers 16 residues. With V trimmed by 5 bases and J by 3 bases, 10 bases remained unmatched. CDR1 and CDR2 (germline): SEHNR, FQNEAQ (reference sequence). The chain's CDR3 is CASSPTDRGGDYGYTF. The CDR3, as DNA: TGTGCCAGCAGCCCCACGGACAGGGGAGGAGACTATGGCTACACCTTC. The full variable domain, with the rest looked up from reference TRBV7-9 and TRBJ1-2, is DTGVSQNPRHKITKRGQNVTFRCDPISEHNRLYWYRQTLGQGPEFLTYFQNEAQLEKSRLLSDRFSAERPKGSFSTLEIQRTEQGDSAMYLCASSPTDRGGDYGYTFGSGTRLTVV.

The genes are TRBV21-1 and TRBJ2-7; the D call of TRBD2 is as the table states it, not checked on the DNA. TRBV21-1 is a documented pseudogene. The CDR3 totals 16 residues. CDR3 in DNA: TGTGCCAGCCCACCCCTGGAGCGATACCGGCAAGGCGAGCAGTACTTC. It specifies CASPPLERYRQGEQYF.

This chain joins TRBV29-1 and TRBJ2-5; the D call may be TRBD1 or TRBD2 (5 bases each). V was shortened by 6 bases and J by 4 bases, with 9 bases between the two germline ends. In germline, CDR1 is SQVTM, CDR2 ANQGSEA. The CDR3 contains 11 residues. The CDR3 bases are TGCAGCGTGTCGAGGGGAGAGACCCAGTACTTC. It codes for CSVSRGETQYF.

The chain links TRBV4-1 to TRBJ2-7; 11 bases are a match to TRBD1. The CDR3 is 16 amino acids. V lost 1 base and J lost 3; bases outside the gene matches: 5. Germline V CDR1 and CDR2: MGHRA, YSYEKL. CDR3 bases: TGCGCCAGCAGCCAAGCCCTGGACAGGGGGCACTACGAGCAGTACTTC. Translated: CASSQALDRGHYEQYF.

The chain uses TRBV11-2 and TRBJ2-7, with D perhaps matching TRBD2 (6 bases). The germline V and J ends were trimmed by 4 bases and 1 base, with 14 bases remaining between them. The CDR3 spans 15 residues. Germline V gene lookup returns CDR1 SGHAT and CDR2 FQNNGV. DNA of the CDR3: TGTGCCAGCAGCTCTCCGGGGGTCGGGTCCTACGAGCAGTACTTC. Translation gives CASSSPGVGSYEQYF.

The chain's CDR3 is CSVGEGETQYF. The CDR3, as DNA: TGCAGCGTGGGGGAGGGTGAGACCCAGTACTTC. The gene calls are TRBV29-1 and TRBJ2-5, with TRBD2 matching over 7 bases. The length of the CDR3 is 11 residues. V was pared by 6 bases and J by 5 bases, with 3 bases of the junction left unmatched. CDR1 is SQVTM and CDR2 is ANQGSEA in the germline V gene.

This clone was recorded once. The chain has TRBV9 and TRBJ1-3; 7 nucleotides line up with TRBD1. Germline loops: CDR1 SGDLS, CDR2 YYNGEE. The CDR3 extends over 14 amino acids. V was pared by 3 bases and J by 5 bases, with 5 bases of the junction left unmatched. The CDR3 coding sequence is TGTGCCAGCAGCGCGGGGACAGCCCGAAACACCATATATTTT. This encodes CASSAGTARNTIYF.

This rearrangement joins TRBV2 to TRBJ1-5; D remains ambiguous. The CDR3 sequence is 14 residues long. V lost 4 bases to trimming and J lost 2 bases, with 9 bases between them. Germline values: CDR1 SNHLY, CDR2 FYNNEI. The CDR3 is CASSVEWGNQPQHF. CDR3 sequence (DNA): TGTGCCAGCAGTGTCGAGTGGGGCAATCAGCCCCAGCATTTT.

V gene TRBV7-9 combines with J gene TRBJ1-4; TRBD1 might be the D (6 bases). The germline V gene has CDR1 SEHNR and CDR2 FQNEAQ (reference sequence). The V end lost 1 base, the J end lost 6 bases, and 21 bases lay between the germline ends. This CDR3 spans 18 amino acids. CDR3 loop: CASSLGTGQTGMDEKLFF. The CDR3 bases are TGTGCCAGCAGCTTAGGTACGGGCCAGACAGGCATGGATGAAAAACTGTTTTTT.

This chain connects TRBV5-5 to TRBJ1-3, with no clear D. From germline, CDR1 is SGHKS and CDR2 YYEKEE (reference sequence). With 1 base removed from V and 2 bases from J, the gap between germline ends came to 10 bases. The length of the CDR3 is 15 residues. The CDR3 protein is CASSLLGQAGNTIYF. The CDR3, as DNA: TGTGCCAGCAGCTTGCTTGGGCAGGCTGGAAACACCATATATTTT. Looking up the rest from reference TRBV5-5 and TRBJ1-3 gives the full variable domain: DAGVTQSPTHLIKTRGQQVTLRCSPISGHKSVSWYQQVLGQGPQFIFQYYEKEERGRGNFPDRFSARQFPNYSSELNVNALLLGDSALYLCASSLLGQAGNTIYFGEGSWLTVV.

The V call is TRBV5-1, the J call TRBJ2-1; 9 bases are a match to TRBD1. Germline V gene data show CDR1 as SGHRS and CDR2 as YFSETQ. CDR3 length: 16 residues. Trimming at V came to 3 bases and at J to 3 bases, leaving 7 bases not matched to a gene. CDR3 DNA sequence: TGCGCCAGCAGCTCTGACAGGGGGGGTATCTACAATGAGCAGTTCTTC. Translated: CASSSDRGGIYNEQFF.

V gene TRBV23-1 combines with J gene TRBJ2-6; 7 bases map to TRBD1. TRBV23-1 is noted as an ORF with a role that remains uncertain. The junction had 7 bases not matched to a gene; V was cut back by 5 bases and J by 0 bases. This CDR3 spans 17 amino acids. In DNA form, the CDR3 reads TGCGCCAGCAGTGGCGGACAGGACCGCTCTGGGGCCAACGTCCTGACTTTC. Its translation is CASSGGQDRSGANVLTF.

V usage is TRBV9 and J usage is TRBJ2-3, with D uncertain. The CDR3 spans 14 residues. Trimming cost V 4 bases and J 0 bases, with 9 bases left between them. CDR1 SGDLS and CDR2 YYNGEE come from the germline V gene. The CDR3 bases are TGTGCCAGCAGCCCATCGACTAGCACAGATACGCAGTATTTT. It specifies CASSPSTSTDTQYF.

This clone was observed once. V usage is TRBV7-3 and J usage is TRBJ2-5; D call uncertain. This CDR3 is 13 amino acids long. Trimming took off 5 bases at V and 5 bases at J, with 12 bases between the two ends. The V gene's germline CDR1 is SGHTA and CDR2 FQGTGA. Written as DNA, the CDR3 is TGTGCCAGCAGCGTATACGGAAGGGAGACCCAGTACTTC. Translation gives CASSVYGRETQYF.

The chain carries TRBV7-9 and TRBJ1-3, with unresolved D. V lost 8 bases and J 4 bases, leaving 9 bases between the germline ends. The CDR3 has 12 residues. Germline lookup yields CDR1 SEHNR and CDR2 FQNEAQ (reference sequence). CDR3 amino acids: CASHRLGNTIYF. The DNA for the CDR3 is TGTGCCAGCCATCGCTTGGGAAACACCATATATTTT.

This rearrangement joins TRBV5-8 to TRBJ2-1; D is unresolved. CDR1 and CDR2 from the germline V gene are SGHTS and YDEGEE. The V and J ends lost 1 base and 3 bases respectively, with 14 bases between them. The CDR3 is made up of 16 amino acids. The CDR3 loop is CASSLLRDSGYNEQFF. CDR3 nucleotide sequence: TGTGCCAGCAGCTTGCTTCGAGACTCGGGCTACAATGAGCAGTTCTTC.

The chain uses TRBV6-1 and TRBJ1-6; D is ambiguous. V lost 0 bases and J lost 9, with 21 bases in between. CDR3 size: 18 residues. CDR1 MNHNS and CDR2 SASEGT come from the germline V gene. In DNA form, the CDR3 reads TGTGCCAGCAGTGAAGCAATCACCGGGCCTTCGGAGGGTTCACCCCTCCACTTT. Translation: CASSEAITGPSEGSPLHF.

This clone was seen only once. The chain recombines TRBV6-5 with TRBJ2-1, with D possibly matching TRBD2 (6 bases). Trimming left V 4 bases short and J 5 bases short, with 18 bases between. The germline V gene encodes CDR1 MNHEY and CDR2 SVGAGI. The CDR3 consists of 16 residues. CDR3 in DNA: TGTGCCAGCAGTTTAGTATGGGACTCCCCAAACAATGAGCAGTTCTTC. Residues: CASSLVWDSPNNEQFF.

This clone was observed a handful of times. The genes are TRBV30 and TRBJ2-2; D is ambiguous. The CDR3 covers 13 residues. CDR1 and CDR2 (germline): GTSNPN, SVGIG (reference sequence). Trimming stripped 0 bases from V and 5 bases from J, with 7 bases between. Here the CDR3 DNA reads TGTGCCTGGAGTGTACTACGAACCGGGGAGCTGTTTTTT. Protein sequence: CAWSVLRTGELFF.

This rearrangement joins TRBV5-1 to TRBJ2-1; TRBD1 might be the D (6 bases). Germline V gene sequence: CDR1 SGHRS, CDR2 YFSETQ. This CDR3 has 15 residues. V shed 0 bases and J shed 6 bases, with 13 bases lying between them. The CDR3, as DNA: TGCGCCAGCAGCTTGGCCATTCTAGGGGGCAATGAGCAGTTCTTC. Protein: CASSLAILGGNEQFF.

The chain is built from TRBV19 and TRBJ1-2; D unclear. The CDR3 is 11 amino acids. The ends were cut back, 9 bases at V and 4 bases at J, with 9 bases in the middle. Germline V lookup: CDR1 LNHDA, CDR2 SQIVND (reference sequence). CDR3 loop: CASPGRYGYTF. DNA of the CDR3: TGTGCCAGCCCCGGGCGCTATGGCTACACCTTC.